The next 18 T cell receptor beta chains were all read from a single sample in a study of shared clonotypes between healthy human individuals (dated by TCRdb to about 2020). Libraries were built with the immunoSEQ multiplex PCR assay. Held by TCRdb, this immuneACCESS table contains in-frame sequences only and omits some clones. Under half of the omission traces to an unresolved V gene where checked; the cause of the rest is unknown. For this sample there are under 2,000,000 clones; roughly 94% appear just once. 1% to 1.5% of the sample rests with the top ten. CD8 naive samples consisted of CD45RO-negative cells that were positively selected for CCR7, yielding a CD45RA+CCR7+ population without TemRA cells. The sample was naive CD8+ T cells sorted from blood. What the cell subset or site label conveys for this sample: CD45RA+CCR7+. The source is a man aged 18-30 years in good health.

With regard to this clone: This clone may be a read error of a much larger clone one base away. The identical CDR3 is also encoded by other nucleotide sequences in the sample. V gene TRBV28 combines with J gene TRBJ2-7; D gene unclear. CDR3 size: 11 residues. Germline V gene data show CDR1 as MDHEN and CDR2 as SYDVKM. Trimming shortened V by 4 bases and J by 2 bases, and 3 bases separated the two germline ends. The DNA of the CDR3 is TGTGCCAGCAGTTCCGCCTACGAGCAGTACTTC. The encoded protein is CASSSAYEQYF.

This clone was found once. Other DNA variants within this sample encode the same CDR3. The genes are TRBV6-1 and TRBJ2-7; D call uncertain. Germline V gives CDR1 MNHNS, CDR2 SASEGT. The CDR3 covers 13 residues. Between the trimmed V and J ends, which lost 1 base and 2 bases, there was a span of 6 bases. The CDR3: CASSEGPAYEQYF. CDR3 DNA: TGTGCCAGCAGTGAAGGGCCAGCCTACGAGCAGTACTTC.

Details on this clone: The same CDR3 is also encoded by other DNA sequences in this sample. This chain links TRBV5-1 with TRBJ1-1, with D hard to call. Trimming cost V 4 bases and J 0 bases, with 7 bases left between them. Germline CDR1 and CDR2: SGHRS and YFSETQ. This CDR3 has 13 amino acids. Here the CDR3 reads CASSLGLNTEAFF. The CDR3 DNA reads TGCGCCAGCAGCCTAGGGTTGAACACTGAAGCTTTCTTT. Full variable domain (outside the CDR3, taken from reference TRBV5-1 and TRBJ1-1): KAGVTQTPRYLIKTRGQQVTLSCSPISGHRSVSWYQQTPGQGLQFLFEYFSETQRNKGNFPGRFSGRQFSNSRSEMNVSTLELGDSALYLCASSLGLNTEAFFGQGTRLTVV.

In regard to this clone: Other DNA sequences from this sample encode an identical CDR3 as well. The chain recombines TRBV27 with TRBJ1-5; no clear D gene. This CDR3 comprises 14 residues. Trimming removed 5 bases from V and 2 bases from J, with 10 bases in between. The germline gives CDR1 MNHEY, CDR2 SMNVEV (reference sequence). The CDR3 DNA is TGTGCCAGCAGTCCCGGACTGGGCAATCAGCCCCAGCATTTT. Translating it yields CASSPGLGNQPQHF.

The chain carries TRBV28 and TRBJ2-5; a possible D gene is TRBD2 (6 bases). The CDR3 consists of 15 residues. Per the germline V gene, CDR1 is MDHEN and CDR2 is SYDVKM. Trimming took 8 bases from V and 4 from J, leaving 20 bases between them. The CDR3 DNA reads as TGTGCCAGCCTACCCCTGCGGGACCTCCGAGAGACCCAGTACTTC. Its translation is CASLPLRDLRETQYF.

The chain carries TRBV10-2 and TRBJ1-1; D unresolved. V dropped 8 bases and J dropped 7 bases, with 8 bases sitting between them. The CDR3 spans 10 residues. Germline loops: CDR1 WSHSY, CDR2 SAAADI. The CDR3 DNA reads as TGCGCCAGCGAAGGGAGTGAAGCTTTCTTT. It yields the protein CASEGSEAFF.

This clone has more than one count but fewer than ten. The chain is built from TRBV19 and TRBJ1-4, with no clear D. Trimming removed 7 bases at V and 2 bases at J, with 20 bases between. The CDR3 is made up of 17 amino acids. CDR1 and CDR2 (germline): LNHDA, SQIVND (reference sequence). The CDR3 coding sequence is TGTGCCAGTACCTCACTGGCCCCGGACGGGACTAATGAAAAACTGTTTTTT. It is translated as CASTSLAPDGTNEKLFF.

The chain couples TRBV27 to TRBJ2-3; no definite D call. The V and J ends lost 7 bases and 2 bases respectively, with 19 bases between them. The germline V gene has CDR1 MNHEY and CDR2 SMNVEV (reference sequence). CDR3 length: 16 amino acids. CDR3 coding DNA: TGTGCCAGCACCAATGCCCCGGACGGATCCACAGATACGCAGTATTTT. This sequence encodes CASTNAPDGSTDTQYF.

The rearrangement links TRBV6-4 to TRBJ1-1; 7 nucleotides align to TRBD1. Unmatched junction bases numbered 7, after V lost 2 bases and J lost 10 bases. Germline assignment: CDR1 MRHNA and CDR2 SNTAGT. This CDR3 is 13 amino acids long. CDR3 DNA sequence: TGTGCCAGCAGTGACGGCCAGGGGGTAGCAGCTTTCTTT. Residues: CASSDGQGVAAFF.

The chain employs TRBV13 and TRBJ2-2; TRBD2 matches at 7 bases. The CDR3 is 17 amino acids. Germline V gene sequence: CDR1 PRHDT, CDR2 FYEKMQ (reference sequence). The trim removed 0 bases at V and 5 bases at J, leaving 9 bases unmatched. CDR3 bases: TGTGCCAGCAGCTTAGGATACGGGAGGTCGGGAACCGGGGAGCTGTTTTTT. Protein: CASSLGYGRSGTGELFF. The full variable domain, with the rest looked up from reference TRBV13 and TRBJ2-2, is AAGVIQSPRHLIKEKRETATLKCYPIPRHDTVYWYQQGPGQDPQFLISFYEKMQSDKGSIPDRFSAQQFSDYHSELNMSSLELGDSALYFCASSLGYGRSGTGELFFGEGSRLTVL.

The rearrangement links TRBV2 to TRBJ2-7, with 13 bases matching TRBD2. The CDR3 loop spans 15 amino acids. J lost 3 bases, V lost 6 bases, and 5 bases had no gene match. The germline CDR1 and CDR2 sequences are SNHLY and FYNNEI. The CDR3 sequence: CASRAGTSGDYEQYF. DNA for the CDR3: TGTGCCAGCAGGGCCGGGACTAGCGGGGACTACGAGCAGTACTTC.

The chain has TRBV16 and TRBJ2-7; TRBD1 matches at 12 bases. Trimming cost V 6 bases and J 0 bases; bases outside gene matches: 15. The germline CDR1 and CDR2 sequences are KGHSY and FQNENV. The CDR3 covers 19 residues. The DNA of the CDR3 is TGTGCCAGCAGTACGATTGGGACAGGGGGCCCCAGTAACTCCTACGAGCAGTACTTC. It is translated as CASSTIGTGGPSNSYEQYF. Full variable domain (remainder filled in from reference TRBV16 and TRBJ2-7): GEEVAQTPKHLVRGEGQKAKLYCAPIKGHSYVFWYQQVLKNEFKFLISFQNENVFDETGMPKERFSAKCLPNSPCSLEIQATKLEDSAVYFCASSTIGTGGPSNSYEQYFGPGTRLTVT.

The chain carries TRBV4-3 and TRBJ1-3, with D uncertain. The germline V gene has CDR1 LGHNA and CDR2 YSLEER. V was cut by 0 bases and J by 2 bases, with 8 bases left in between. The CDR3 sequence is 15 residues long. The chain's CDR3 is CASSQDRPAGNTIYF. CDR3 in DNA: TGCGCCAGCAGCCAAGATCGGCCAGCTGGAAACACCATATATTTT.

The chain has TRBV5-6 and TRBJ2-1; possibly TRBD1 for D (5 bases). Germline V gene lookup returns CDR1 SGHDT and CDR2 YYEEEE. This CDR3 contains 15 residues. The ends were cut back, 4 bases at V and 2 bases at J, with 13 bases in the middle. The CDR3 DNA is TGTGCCAGCAGCCCTCTTTCGACAGCCTACAATGAGCAGTTCTTC. As protein: CASSPLSTAYNEQFF.

The gene calls are TRBV5-4 and TRBJ1-6, with D possibly TRBD1 on 5 matching bases. Looked up from germline, CDR1 is SGHNT and CDR2 is YYREEE (reference sequence). Between the trimmed V and J ends, which lost 6 bases and 8 bases, there was a span of 15 bases. This CDR3 has 14 amino acids. CDR3 loop: CASTLGGGDSPLHF. The CDR3 bases are TGTGCCAGCACCCTCGGGGGGGGAGATTCACCCCTCCACTTT.

The rearrangement joins TRBV27 to TRBJ1-3; 8 positions agree with TRBD1. The V gene end was trimmed by 7 bases and the J gene end by 14 bases; junction bases not matched to a gene: 13. CDR3 length: 13 residues. In germline, CDR1 is MNHEY, CDR2 SMNVEV (reference sequence). In DNA form, the CDR3 reads TGTGCCAGCACCCCGGGACAGGTATTGGGGGTATATTTT. Translated: CASTPGQVLGVYF.

This chain uses TRBV5-1 with TRBJ2-5, with D unresolved. The CDR3 length is 13 residues. V lost 4 bases, J lost 5 bases, and 12 bases lay in between. CDR1 SGHRS and CDR2 YFSETQ come from the germline V gene. CDR3 amino acids: CASSHDILETQYF. CDR3 DNA sequence: TGCGCCAGCAGCCACGACATATTGGAGACCCAGTACTTC.

With respect to this clone: Germline is not matched at one junction end, which may reflect a read error. J is TRBJ2-3 and V is TRBV7-7, with 7 bases lining up with TRBD2. Germline assignment: CDR1 SSHAT and CDR2 FNYEAQ (reference sequence). This CDR3 region has 15 residues. CDR3 region: CASSLVGGSTDTQYF. Written as DNA, the CDR3 is TGTGCTAGCAGCTTGGTCGGGGGGAGCACAGATACGCAGTATTTT.